This T cell receptor (beta chain) stems from a study of early stage breast cancer tumors. General study results and limits: Bulk DNA sequencing of unsorted cells missed chain pairing and markers. Commonly generated sequences made up most enriched TCRB sequences shared between patients.

TCRdb keeps only in-frame clones here, not all; method: immunoSEQ multiplex PCR. The sample contains about 4,800 clones, more than 55% of which appear only once. CDR1 SGHVS and CDR2 FQNEAQ come from the germline V gene. V lost 1 base, J lost 5 bases, and 7 bases stayed unmatched. The CDR3 length is 15 residues. In regard to this clone: Its matching antigen is unknown.

This sequence originates from a person aged 45-65 years with breast cancer. The rearrangement links TRBV7-8 to TRBJ2-5, with TRBD1 identical over 7 bases. Sample: breast tumor tissue. CDR3 protein: CASSLDGRGPETQYF. The CDR3 nucleotides read TGTGCCAGCAGCTTAGATGGAAGGGGGCCGGAGACCCAGTACTTC.